A single sample is the source of the 17 T cell receptor beta chains below, sequenced in a study of blood T cell repertoires in COVID-19. TCRdb's copy holds only in-frame clones and misses some; the assay was immunoSEQ multiplex PCR. The sample yields more than 40,000 clones, 90% seen once. The specimen sequenced was peripheral blood. These receptors all stem from an older man with acute or convalescent COVID-19.

The genes are TRBV28 and TRBJ2-1, with 7 bases aligning to TRBD2. V lost 5 bases and J lost 2; bases outside the gene matches: 6. The CDR3 is made up of 15 amino acids. Per the germline V gene, CDR1 is MDHEN and CDR2 is SYDVKM. CDR3 in DNA: TGTGCCAGCAGTCCTGGACTAGGTCCCTACAATGAGCAGTTCTTC. Translating gives CASSPGLGPYNEQFF.

This chain uses TRBV6-4 with TRBJ1-5; possible D gene TRBD1, 6 bases. Germline V gene data show CDR1 as MRHNA and CDR2 as SNTAGT. The ends were cut back, 8 bases at V and 2 bases at J, with 16 bases in the middle. The CDR3 is made up of 15 amino acids. The CDR3 DNA sequence: TGTGCCAGCCCCAAGGACAGAAGTTGCAATCAGCCCCAGCATTTT. This encodes CASPKDRSCNQPQHF.

The chain couples TRBV10-3 to TRBJ1-1, with D possibly TRBD1 on 6 matching bases. Trimming shortened V by 0 bases and J by 3 bases, and 11 bases separated the two germline ends. The CDR3 covers 15 residues. Per germline, CDR1 ENHRY and CDR2 SYGVKD. The DNA of the CDR3 is TGTGCCATCAGTGAGTCGGGACAACTCTACACTGAAGCTTTCTTT. Residues: CAISESGQLYTEAFF.

This chain uses TRBV6-1 with TRBJ1-6; D is perhaps TRBD1 (5 bases). The V and J ends lost 3 bases and 7 bases respectively, with 7 bases between them. The V gene's germline CDR1 is MNHNS and CDR2 SASEGT. The CDR3 is 13 residues long. Here the CDR3 reads CASSDRENSPLHF. CDR3 coding DNA: TGTGCCAGCAGTGACAGGGAAAATTCACCCCTCCACTTT.

The chain has TRBV2 and TRBJ1-4; D not certain. Trimming took off 8 bases at V and 8 bases at J, with 18 bases between the two ends. Per the germline V gene, CDR1 is SNHLY and CDR2 is FYNNEI. The CDR3 consists of 14 residues. The CDR3 bases are TGTGCCAGCTTTCCCGGACCGAGAGGGGAAAAACTGTTTTTT. This encodes CASFPGPRGEKLFF.

The rearrangement links TRBV18 to TRBJ1-2, with 10 bases that match TRBD1. Trimming removed 6 bases from V and 10 bases from J; junction bases left unmatched: 17. The CDR3 runs 16 residues. Germline V gene sequence: CDR1 KGHSH, CDR2 LQKENI. This CDR3 is CASSIIDRGRSYLYTF. As DNA, the CDR3 is TGTGCCAGCTCCATCATCGACAGGGGGCGTTCGTACCTCTACACCTTC.

The V and J genes are TRBV18 and TRBJ1-5, with TRBD1 as a possible D gene (5 bases). This CDR3 is 14 amino acids long. V was clipped by 1 base and J by 4 bases, with 8 bases between them. Germline CDR1 reads KGHSH; CDR2 reads LQKENI. In DNA, the CDR3 is TGTGCCAGCTCACCACTGCCAGGGAATCAGCCCCAGCATTTT. Its protein product is CASSPLPGNQPQHF.

The chain has TRBV5-6 and TRBJ1-5; 7 bases match TRBD1. CDR1 is SGHDT, CDR2 YYEEEE, per germline. This CDR3 is built from 14 residues. The J segment lost 11 bases and the V segment lost 3 bases, leaving 11 bases of the junction unmatched. This CDR3 is CASSWGTESPTQHF. The CDR3 DNA follows: TGTGCCAGCAGCTGGGGGACAGAATCTCCGACCCAGCATTTT.

The CDR3, as DNA: TGCGCCAGCAGTGAGCCCATCTGCCGGGACAGGTGGTATGGCTACACCTTC. This gives the protein CASSEPICRDRWYGYTF. The chain recombines TRBV10-1 with TRBJ1-2, with 8 bases identical to TRBD1. CDR3 length equals 17 residues. Germline V lookup: CDR1 WNHNN, CDR2 SYGVQD (reference sequence). The junction had 13 bases not matched to a gene; V was cut back by 2 bases and J by 5 bases.

The rearrangement links TRBV19 to TRBJ1-1; 10 bases are shared with TRBD1. The CDR3 spans 16 residues. After removal of 5 bases from V and 2 bases from J, the junction contained 8 bases not matched to a gene. Germline V gives CDR1 LNHDA, CDR2 SQIVND (reference sequence). The CDR3, as DNA: TGTGCCAGTAGTGCGGCCCTGACAGGGGGCAACACTGAAGCTTTCTTT. This sequence encodes CASSAALTGGNTEAFF.

The chain combines TRBV7-9 with TRBJ1-3; 8 bases align to TRBD1. The CDR3 contains 14 residues. CDR1 and CDR2 (germline): SEHNR, FQNEAQ (reference sequence). Trimming removed 3 bases from V and 2 bases from J; junction bases left unmatched: 0. The CDR3 DNA reads as TGTGCCAGCAGCTTGGACAGGGCTGGAAACACCATATATTTT. Amino acids: CASSLDRAGNTIYF.

The chain joins TRBV7-9 to TRBJ1-5; D possibly corresponds to TRBD1 (6 bases). V lost 4 bases, J lost 0 bases, and 7 bases lay in between. The CDR3 loop spans 14 amino acids. The germline gives CDR1 SEHNR, CDR2 FQNEAQ (reference sequence). CDR3 DNA sequence: TGTGCCAGCAGCTCAGGGGTTAGCAATCAGCCCCAGCATTTT. Amino acids: CASSSGVSNQPQHF.

The V call is TRBV4-1, the J call TRBJ1-1, with D possibly TRBD1 on 5 matching bases. V lost 2 bases and J lost 2, with 15 bases in between. The CDR3 has 16 amino acids. The germline V gene encodes CDR1 MGHRA and CDR2 YSYEKL. CDR3 region: CASSQPRRGANTEAFF. The CDR3, as DNA: TGCGCCAGCAGCCAACCTCGTAGGGGTGCAAACACTGAAGCTTTCTTT.

The chain recombines TRBV3-1 (or the pseudogene TRBV3-2) with TRBJ1-1; TRBD1 matches 10 bases. Looked up from germline, CDR1 is LGHDT and CDR2 is YNNKEL (reference sequence). Trimming at V came to 4 bases and at J to 5 bases, leaving 10 bases not matched to a gene. CDR3 length equals 16 residues. The CDR3 nucleotides read TGTGCCAGCAGCCGGGACAGGGGCCCGCTGGAGACTGAAGCTTTCTTT. Its protein product is CASSRDRGPLETEAFF.

The rearrangement uses TRBV3-1 (or the pseudogene TRBV3-2) and TRBJ2-6; D might be TRBD1 (5 bases). Trimming left V 5 bases short and J 0 bases short, with 17 bases between. Per the germline V gene, CDR1 is LGHDT and CDR2 is YNNKEL (reference sequence). The CDR3 has 18 amino acids. The CDR3 sequence: CASSGWQGGDSGANVLTF. DNA for the CDR3: TGTGCCAGCAGCGGTTGGCAGGGCGGAGACTCTGGGGCCAACGTCCTGACTTTC.

V and J are TRBV2 and TRBJ2-7, with 7 nucleotides matching TRBD2. Per germline, CDR1 SNHLY and CDR2 FYNNEI. The J segment lost 8 bases and the V segment lost 6 bases, leaving 7 bases of the junction unmatched. There are 12 residues in the CDR3. The DNA of the CDR3 is TGTGCCAGCAGGCAAGGGAGGGGCCAGCAGTACTTC. This codes for CASRQGRGQQYF.

The chain has TRBV7-9 and TRBJ1-1; D unclear. Trimming cost V 5 bases and J 0 bases, with 16 bases left between them. The length of the CDR3 is 16 residues. Germline lookup yields CDR1 SEHNR and CDR2 FQNEAQ (reference sequence). Written as DNA, the CDR3 is TGTGCCAGCAGCACGGTTACGACTGAAATGAACACTGAAGCTTTCTTT. Residues: CASSTVTTEMNTEAFF.